This T cell receptor (beta chain) was sequenced for a study of blood T cell repertoires in COVID-19. Profiling relied on immunoSEQ multiplex PCR, and the TCRdb table lists in-frame clones only, not all of them. Of 250,000 to 350,000 clones in the sample, 80% to 90% were seen once. V shed 4 bases and J 5 bases; nucleotides not matched to a gene: 13. CDR1 and CDR2 (germline): SNHLY, FYNNEI. This CDR3 has 17 residues. Sequenced: PBMCs or T cells enriched from blood (not recorded which). The V call is TRBV2, the J call TRBJ2-5; 10 bases match TRBD1. This TCR was recovered from a woman aged 25 to 39 who had recovered from COVID-19. CDR3: CASSGPGGTGDRETQYF. DNA of the CDR3: TGTGCCAGCAGTGGCCCCGGAGGGACAGGGGATCGGGAGACCCAGTACTTC.